These 14 T cell receptor beta chains originate from one sample sequenced in a study of tumor and adjacent non-tumor tissue in lung cancer. RNA was extracted from bulk tissue without any cell sorting. A modified ARM-PCR protocol with three rounds of nested PCR amplified TCRbeta. One entry per CDR3 protein, called by TCRdb with MiXCR from the multiplex PCR reads. This table holds 60,000 to 85,000 distinct CDR3 sequences, roughly 73% found once. The sequenced sample consisted of lung tumor tissue. The source is a woman between 45 and 60 years old with non-small cell lung cancer.

As regards this clonotype: Compared with germline, one end of the junction differs, possibly owing to a read error. The chain carries TRBV7-8 and TRBJ1-2; D not certain. CDR3 size: 14 residues. Per the germline V gene, CDR1 is SGHVS and CDR2 is FQNEAQ. CDR3 in amino acids: CASSLASLGYGYTF. The DNA of the CDR3 is TGTGCCAGCAGCTTAGCGTCGCTGGGCTATGGTTACACCTTC.

As concerns this clonotype: Its ends do not fully match the called genes, so a read error is possible. The chain joins TRBV2 to TRBJ1-5; no firm D call. The J call may be in error: the DNA end matches TRBJ2-3 better. Germline V gene sequence: CDR1 SNHLY, CDR2 FYNNEI. The CDR3 consists of 14 residues. In DNA form, the CDR3 reads TGTGCCTGCAGACAAGTCGTTAACAATCAGCCCCAGTATTTT. Its protein product is CACRQVVNNQPQYF.

The V and J genes are TRBV20-1 and TRBJ2-1, with 7 bases lining up with TRBD2. The J segment lost 9 bases and the V segment lost 5 bases, leaving 13 bases of the junction unmatched. This CDR3 is 14 amino acids long. The germline CDR1 and CDR2 sequences are DFQATT and SNEGSKA (reference sequence). The chain's CDR3 is CSAGRTRGNGEQFF. CDR3 in DNA: TGCAGTGCTGGAAGGACTAGAGGGAATGGTGAGCAGTTCTTC.

This chain links TRBV5-1 with TRBJ2-1, with TRBD2 matching over 9 bases. The CDR3 runs to 16 residues. From germline, CDR1 is SGHRS and CDR2 YFSETQ. The V segment lost 4 bases and the J segment 8 bases; nucleotides outside the gene matches: 13. CDR3 loop: CASSAMTSGDYDEQFF. The CDR3 DNA reads TGCGCCAGCAGCGCCATGACTAGCGGAGATTACGATGAGCAGTTCTTC.

On this clonotype: A much larger clone lies a single base off, so this may be a read error. This chain joins TRBV12-3 or TRBV12-4 and TRBJ1-1; D is possibly TRBD1 (6 bases). V lost 3 bases to trimming and J lost 6 bases, with 17 bases between them. This CDR3 has 15 residues. The CDR3 sequence is CASSFQQGEGAEAFF. Here the CDR3 DNA reads TGTGCCAGCAGTTTCCAACAGGGTGAGGGGGCTGAAGCTTTCTTT.

This clonotype is deemed medium-sized (0.01 to 0.1%). This chain links TRBV4-2 with TRBJ2-7; D is unresolved. CDR1 and CDR2 from the germline V gene are LGHNA and YNFKEQ. Between the trimmed V and J ends, which lost 3 bases and 2 bases, there was a span of 17 bases. The CDR3 contains 16 residues. The CDR3 sequence: CASSHAVEAVPYEQYF. CDR3 nucleotides: TGTGCCAGCAGCCATGCAGTAGAGGCGGTCCCCTACGAGCAGTACTTC.

Remarks on this clonotype: A read error may account for a junction end that differs from germline. CDR3: CASSPPGLFTDAQFF. For the CDR3, the DNA is TGTGCCAGCAGTCCCCCGGGACTCTTCACAGATGCGCAGTTTTTT. The chain carries TRBV12-3 or TRBV12-4 and TRBJ2-3; TRBD2 is a possible D gene (6 bases). The CDR3 spans 15 residues.

V and J are TRBV12-3 or TRBV12-4 and TRBJ2-1; no clear D. The V end lost 7 bases, the J end lost 4 bases, and 29 bases lay between the germline ends. CDR3 length: 19 residues. The DNA for the CDR3 is TGTGCCAGCATTTCCTATAGGATCGTGATGGATAGCTCATACAATGAGCAGTTCTTC. Translating gives CASISYRIVMDSSYNEQFF.

The sample holds one count of this clonotype. A much larger clone lies one base from this, so it may be a read error. The rearrangement links TRBV5-1 to TRBJ2-6; no definite D call. Germline V gene sequence: CDR1 SGHRS, CDR2 YFSETQ. This CDR3 contains 18 residues. CDR3 coding DNA: TGCGCCAGCAGCTTCATGAGCACCCTTATCTCTGGGACCAACGTCCTGACTTTC. Encoded protein: CASSFMSTLISGTNVLTF.

The chain links TRBV20-1 to TRBJ2-1; possible D gene TRBD2, 5 bases. CDR1 is DFQATT and CDR2 is SNEGSKA in the germline V gene (reference sequence). The CDR3 spans 15 residues. Between the trimmed V and J ends, which lost 1 base and 3 bases, there was a span of 13 bases. In nucleotides, the CDR3 is TGCAGTGCTAGAGTGATCGGGATCGACTACAATGAGCAGTTCTTC. It yields the protein CSARVIGIDYNEQFF.

Comment on this clonotype: At one end, the junction sequence differs from germline, possibly due to a read error. V usage is TRBV6-1 and J usage is TRBJ2-3; no reliable D call. Germline lookup yields CDR1 MNHNS and CDR2 SASEGT. The CDR3 is 12 residues long. CDR3 loop: CAGSDLTDSQYF. In DNA, the CDR3 is TGTGCCGGCAGTGACCTCACTGATTCGCAGTATTTT.

This clonotype was observed a handful of times. This chain uses TRBV21-1 with TRBJ1-6. TRBV21-1 is annotated as a pseudogene. This CDR3 is built from 13 residues. This chain's CDR3 is CASSVSYNSPLRF. In nucleotides, the CDR3 is TGTGCCAGCAGTGTATCCTATAATTCACCCCTCCGCTTT.

This clonotype came up a few times. The junction and the germline gene differ at one end; a read error may be behind it. The chain carries TRBV10-1 and TRBJ2-1; no clear D gene. Germline V gene lookup returns CDR1 WNHNN and CDR2 SYGVQD (reference sequence). The CDR3 is 15 residues long. Here the CDR3 reads CARRENTGSWDEQFF. For the CDR3, the DNA is TGCGCCCGCAGAGAAAATACCGGGTCTTGGGATGAGCAGTTCTTC.

A remark on this clonotype: A much more abundant neighbour one base away suggests this may be a read error. The gene calls are TRBV7-2 and TRBJ2-7, with a weak D call TRBD1 (5 bases). Germline values: CDR1 SGHTA, CDR2 FQGNSA. This CDR3 is built from 14 residues. Trimming left V 1 base short and J 0 bases short, with 7 bases between. Here the CDR3 reads CTSSLDQGSYEQYF. The CDR3 coding sequence is TGTACCAGCAGCTTAGATCAGGGCTCCTACGAGCAGTACTTC.